This TCR beta chain derives from a study of T cell responses to AZD1222 COVID-19 vaccine. Some clones are missing from TCRdb's copy, which holds only in-frame ones; the method was immunoSEQ multiplex PCR. The repertoire consists of approximately 100,000 clones, with about 93% occurring once and the leading ten covering about 5%. Trimming left V 6 bases short and J 0 bases short, with 19 bases between. The CDR3 is 17 residues long. Germline V gene sequence: CDR1 MNHEY, CDR2 SMNVEV (reference sequence). Sequencing was performed on peripheral blood, taken on day 0 of AZD1222 vaccination. The chain employs TRBV27 and TRBJ2-3, with a weak D call TRBD2 (5 bases). The clonotype was recovered from an adult in good health. The CDR3 DNA is TGTGCCAGCAGCCTCGGAAGTGGGTCGGGGAGCACAGATACGCAGTATTTT. Its translation is CASSLGSGSGSTDTQYF.